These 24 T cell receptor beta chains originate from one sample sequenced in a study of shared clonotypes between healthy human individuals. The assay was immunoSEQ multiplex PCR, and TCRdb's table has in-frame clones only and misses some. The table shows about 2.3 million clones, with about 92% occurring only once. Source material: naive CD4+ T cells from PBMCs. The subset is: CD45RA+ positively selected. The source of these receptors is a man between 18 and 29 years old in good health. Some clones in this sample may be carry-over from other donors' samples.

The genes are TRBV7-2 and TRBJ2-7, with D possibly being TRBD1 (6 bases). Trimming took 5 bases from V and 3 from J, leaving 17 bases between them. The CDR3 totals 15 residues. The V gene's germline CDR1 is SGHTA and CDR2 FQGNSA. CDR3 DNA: TGTGCCAGCAGCCCGAGAGTGGGGGCTTACTACGAGCAGTACTTC. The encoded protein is CASSPRVGAYYEQYF.

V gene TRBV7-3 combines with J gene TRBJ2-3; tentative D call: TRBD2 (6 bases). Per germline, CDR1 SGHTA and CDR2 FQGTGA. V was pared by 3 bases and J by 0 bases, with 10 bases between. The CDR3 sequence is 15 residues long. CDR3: CASSFTGLSTDTQYF. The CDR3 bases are TGTGCCAGCAGCTTTACGGGACTTAGCACAGATACGCAGTATTTT.

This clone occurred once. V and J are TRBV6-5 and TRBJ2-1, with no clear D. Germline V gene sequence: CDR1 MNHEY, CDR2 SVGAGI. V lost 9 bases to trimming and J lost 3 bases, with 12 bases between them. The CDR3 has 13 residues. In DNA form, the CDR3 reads TGTGCCAGTAGACTGTCGGGCTACAATGAGCAGTTCTTC. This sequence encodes CASRLSGYNEQFF.

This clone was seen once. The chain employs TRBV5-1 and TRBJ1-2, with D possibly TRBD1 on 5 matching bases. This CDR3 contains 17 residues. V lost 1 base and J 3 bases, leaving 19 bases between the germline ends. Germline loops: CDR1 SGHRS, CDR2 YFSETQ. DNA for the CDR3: TGCGCCAGCAGCTTGACCCATAAAGGGGCCTCGTACTATGGCTACACCTTC. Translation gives CASSLTHKGASYYGYTF.

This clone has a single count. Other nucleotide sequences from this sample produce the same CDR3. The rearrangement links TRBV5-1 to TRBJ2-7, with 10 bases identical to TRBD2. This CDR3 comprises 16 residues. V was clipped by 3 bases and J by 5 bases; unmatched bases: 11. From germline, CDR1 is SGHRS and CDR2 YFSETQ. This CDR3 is CASSSAGSGRPNEQYF. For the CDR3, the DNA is TGCGCCAGCAGCTCGGCAGGTAGCGGGAGGCCCAACGAGCAGTACTTC. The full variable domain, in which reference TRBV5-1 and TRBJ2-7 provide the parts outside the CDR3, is KAGVTQTPRYLIKTRGQQVTLSCSPISGHRSVSWYQQTPGQGLQFLFEYFSETQRNKGNFPGRFSGRQFSNSRSEMNVSTLELGDSALYLCASSSAGSGRPNEQYFGPGTRLTVT.

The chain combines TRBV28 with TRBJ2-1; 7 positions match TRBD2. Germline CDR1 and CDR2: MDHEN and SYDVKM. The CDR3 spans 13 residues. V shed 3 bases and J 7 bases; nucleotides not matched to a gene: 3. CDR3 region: CASSLGSGNEQFF. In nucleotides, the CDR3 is TGTGCCAGCAGTTTGGGTAGCGGGAATGAGCAGTTCTTC.

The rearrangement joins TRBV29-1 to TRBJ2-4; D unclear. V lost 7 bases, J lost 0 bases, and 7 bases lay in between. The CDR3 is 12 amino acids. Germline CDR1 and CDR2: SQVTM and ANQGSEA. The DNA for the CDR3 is TGCAGCGCCGTGTTAGCCAAAAACATTCAGTACTTC. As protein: CSAVLAKNIQYF.

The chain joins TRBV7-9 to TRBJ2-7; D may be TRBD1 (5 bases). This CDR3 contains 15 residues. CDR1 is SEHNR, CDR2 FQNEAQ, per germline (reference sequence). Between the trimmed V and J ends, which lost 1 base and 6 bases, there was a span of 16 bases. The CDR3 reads CASSLGSGPPFEQYF. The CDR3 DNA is TGTGCCAGCAGCTTAGGGTCAGGGCCCCCTTTCGAGCAGTACTTC.

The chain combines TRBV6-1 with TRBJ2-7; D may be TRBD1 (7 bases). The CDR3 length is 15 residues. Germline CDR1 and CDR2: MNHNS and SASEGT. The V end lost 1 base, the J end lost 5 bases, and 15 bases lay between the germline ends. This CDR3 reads CASSEVAGQSDEQYF. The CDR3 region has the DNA TGTGCCAGCAGTGAAGTGGCGGGACAGTCAGACGAGCAGTACTTC.

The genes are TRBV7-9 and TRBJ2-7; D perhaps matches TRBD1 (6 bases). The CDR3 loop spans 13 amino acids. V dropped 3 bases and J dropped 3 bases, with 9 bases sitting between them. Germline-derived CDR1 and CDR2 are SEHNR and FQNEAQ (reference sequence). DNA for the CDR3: TGTGCCAGCAGCTTCGGACAGTTCTACGAGCAGTACTTC. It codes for CASSFGQFYEQYF.

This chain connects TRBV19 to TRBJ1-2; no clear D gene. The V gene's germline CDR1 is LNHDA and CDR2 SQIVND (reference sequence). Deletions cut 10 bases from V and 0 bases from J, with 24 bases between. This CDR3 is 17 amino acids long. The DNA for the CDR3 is TGTGCCACCCACCCATCGGGAGGGAACCGGCCTAACTATGGCTACACCTTC. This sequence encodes CATHPSGGNRPNYGYTF.

This CDR3 is CASSLVGARRAEQFF. The CDR3 nucleotides read TGTGCCAGCAGCTTAGTGGGGGCGCGGCGGGCCGAGCAGTTCTTC. The chain recombines TRBV11-2 with TRBJ2-1, with a tentative D call TRBD1 (6 bases). Trimming left V 1 base short and J 10 bases short, with 17 bases between. Germline-derived CDR1 and CDR2 are SGHAT and FQNNGV. The CDR3 length is 15 residues.

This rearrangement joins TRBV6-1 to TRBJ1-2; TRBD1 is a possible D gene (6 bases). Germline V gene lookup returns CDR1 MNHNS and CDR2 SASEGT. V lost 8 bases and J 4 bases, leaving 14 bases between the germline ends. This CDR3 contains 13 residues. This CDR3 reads CASQAGAGYGYTF. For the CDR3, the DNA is TGTGCCAGCCAAGCGGGGGCAGGCTATGGCTACACCTTC.

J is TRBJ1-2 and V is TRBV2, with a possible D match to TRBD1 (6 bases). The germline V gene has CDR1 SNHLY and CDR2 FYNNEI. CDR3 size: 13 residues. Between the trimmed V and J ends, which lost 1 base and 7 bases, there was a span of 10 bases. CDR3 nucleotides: TGTGCCAGCAGTGAAGTTAGGGGGGGTGGCTACACCTTC. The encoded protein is CASSEVRGGGYTF.

CDR3 in amino acids: CASSPLLGGEETQYF. CDR3 coding DNA: TGCGCCAGCAGCCCGCTCCTGGGGGGAGAGGAGACCCAGTACTTC. The rearrangement uses TRBV5-1 and TRBJ2-5; tentative D call: TRBD2 (6 bases). The CDR3 extends over 15 amino acids. Germline V gene data show CDR1 as SGHRS and CDR2 as YFSETQ. Trimming pared 4 bases from V and 5 bases from J, leaving 18 bases between.

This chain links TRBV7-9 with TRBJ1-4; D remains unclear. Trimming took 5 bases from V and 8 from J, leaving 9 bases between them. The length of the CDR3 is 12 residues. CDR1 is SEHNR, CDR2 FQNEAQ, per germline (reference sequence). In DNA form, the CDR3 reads TGTGCCAGCAGCCCCCCGGAGGAAAAACTGTTTTTT. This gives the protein CASSPPEEKLFF. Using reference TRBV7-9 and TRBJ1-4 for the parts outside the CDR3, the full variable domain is DTGVSQNPRHKITKRGQNVTFRCDPISEHNRLYWYRQTLGQGPEFLTYFQNEAQLEKSRLLSDRFSAERPKGSFSTLEIQRTEQGDSAMYLCASSPPEEKLFFGSGTQLSVL.

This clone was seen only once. CDR3 in amino acids: CTSGTYNEQFF. For the CDR3, the DNA is TGTACTAGCGGGACCTACAATGAGCAGTTCTTC. The chain links TRBV28 to TRBJ2-1; TRBD2 matches at 10 bases. There are 11 residues in the CDR3. The germline V gene has CDR1 MDHEN and CDR2 SYDVKM.

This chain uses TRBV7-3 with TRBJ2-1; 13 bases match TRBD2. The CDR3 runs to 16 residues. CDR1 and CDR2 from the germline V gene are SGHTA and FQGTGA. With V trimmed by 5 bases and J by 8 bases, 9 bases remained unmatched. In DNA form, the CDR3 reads TGTGCCAGCAGCCCCACCGGGACTAGCGGGACCGATGAGCAGTTCTTC. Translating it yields CASSPTGTSGTDEQFF.

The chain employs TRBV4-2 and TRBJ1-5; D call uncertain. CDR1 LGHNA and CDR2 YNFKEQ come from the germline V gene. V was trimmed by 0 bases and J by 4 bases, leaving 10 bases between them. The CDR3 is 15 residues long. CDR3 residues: CASSQDPRGNQPQHF. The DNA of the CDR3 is TGTGCCAGCAGCCAAGATCCCAGAGGGAATCAGCCCCAGCATTTT.

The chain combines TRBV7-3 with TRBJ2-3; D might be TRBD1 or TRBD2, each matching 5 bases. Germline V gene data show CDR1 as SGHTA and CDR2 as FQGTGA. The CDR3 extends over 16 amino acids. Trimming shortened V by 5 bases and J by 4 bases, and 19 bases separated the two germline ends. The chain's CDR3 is CASSQAGSTAADTQYF. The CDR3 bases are TGTGCCAGCAGCCAAGCAGGGAGTACGGCGGCAGATACGCAGTATTTT.

The CDR3 reads CASSLAGTPDTQYF. The CDR3 DNA is TGTGCCAGCAGTCTAGCAGGCACCCCAGATACGCAGTATTTT. The chain has TRBV7-3 and TRBJ2-3; D perhaps matches TRBD2 (5 bases). V lost 6 bases and J 4 bases, leaving 14 bases between the germline ends. Looked up from germline, CDR1 is SGHTA and CDR2 is FQGTGA. The CDR3 is made up of 14 amino acids.

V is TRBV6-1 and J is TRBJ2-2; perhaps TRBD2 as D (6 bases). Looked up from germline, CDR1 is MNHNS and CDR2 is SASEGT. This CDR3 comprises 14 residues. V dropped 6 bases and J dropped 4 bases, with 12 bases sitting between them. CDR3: CASSRGIGTGELFF. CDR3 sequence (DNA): TGTGCCAGCAGCCGCGGGATAGGCACCGGGGAGCTGTTTTTT.

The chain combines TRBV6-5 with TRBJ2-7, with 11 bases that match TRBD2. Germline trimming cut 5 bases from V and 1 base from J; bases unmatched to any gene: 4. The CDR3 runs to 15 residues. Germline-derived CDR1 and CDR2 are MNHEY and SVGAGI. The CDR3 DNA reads TGTGCCAGCAGTATAGGACTAGCGGGTTCCTACGAGCAGTACTTC. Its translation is CASSIGLAGSYEQYF.

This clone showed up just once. The CDR3 reads CAWSDGTGFNEQFF. The CDR3, as DNA: TGTGCCTGGAGCGACGGGACAGGGTTTAATGAGCAGTTCTTC. V gene TRBV30 combines with J gene TRBJ2-1, with 9 bases that match TRBD1. Trimming at V came to 3 bases and at J to 7 bases, leaving 7 bases not matched to a gene. CDR1 is GTSNPN and CDR2 is SVGIG in the germline V gene (reference sequence). There are 14 residues in the CDR3.